The T cell receptor (beta chain) described here comes from a study of vaccination and CD4 T cells after COVID-19. For the study at large: The authors used overlapping spike peptides from SARS-CoV-2, HCoV-NL63, HCoV-OC43 and HCoV-229E to stimulate cells.

Remarks on this clonotype: As yet, its antigen is unknown.

Treatment described: approximately 10-day PBMC culture with coronavirus spike peptide pools or control peptides (ViraFEST assay). Via ViraFEST, peptide pools expanded antigen-specific T cells before TCR sequencing. CD4+ T cells that had been cultured provided DNA sequenced with the Oncomine TCR Beta short-read assay. Cultured CD4+ T cells yielded the extracted genomic DNA. MiXCR was run by TCRdb on the PCR reads, yielding one entry per CDR3 protein. This table has fewer than 15,000 distinct CDR3 sequences, around 40% appearing once. Trimming shortened V by 5 bases and J by 5 bases, and 7 bases separated the two germline ends. Germline V lookup: CDR1 DFQATT, CDR2 SNEGSKA (reference sequence). The length of the CDR3 is 12 residues.

The sequenced sample was cultured CD4+ T cells from blood. The V and J genes are TRBV20-1 and TRBJ1-6, with D maybe TRBD1 (6 bases). This TCR derives from a human donor with COVID-19. The CDR3, as DNA: TGCAGTGCTTGGGACAATAATTCACCCCTCCACTTT. This sequence encodes CSAWDNNSPLHF.